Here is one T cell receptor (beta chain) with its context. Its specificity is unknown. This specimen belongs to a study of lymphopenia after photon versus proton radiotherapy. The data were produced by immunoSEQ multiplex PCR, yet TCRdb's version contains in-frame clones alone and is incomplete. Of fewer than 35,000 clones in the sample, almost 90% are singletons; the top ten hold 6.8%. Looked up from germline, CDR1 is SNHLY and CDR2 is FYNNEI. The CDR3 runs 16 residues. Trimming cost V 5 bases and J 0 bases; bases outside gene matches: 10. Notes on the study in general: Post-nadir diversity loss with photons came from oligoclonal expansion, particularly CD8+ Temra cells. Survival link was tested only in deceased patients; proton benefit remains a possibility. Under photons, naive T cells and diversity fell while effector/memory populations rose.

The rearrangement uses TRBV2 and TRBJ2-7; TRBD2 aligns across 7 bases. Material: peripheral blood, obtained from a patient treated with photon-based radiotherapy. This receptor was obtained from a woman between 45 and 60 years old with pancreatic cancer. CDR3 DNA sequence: TGTGCCAGCAGTCTCCGACTAGCCGGGAGCTCCTACGAGCAGTACTTC. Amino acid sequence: CASSLRLAGSSYEQYF.